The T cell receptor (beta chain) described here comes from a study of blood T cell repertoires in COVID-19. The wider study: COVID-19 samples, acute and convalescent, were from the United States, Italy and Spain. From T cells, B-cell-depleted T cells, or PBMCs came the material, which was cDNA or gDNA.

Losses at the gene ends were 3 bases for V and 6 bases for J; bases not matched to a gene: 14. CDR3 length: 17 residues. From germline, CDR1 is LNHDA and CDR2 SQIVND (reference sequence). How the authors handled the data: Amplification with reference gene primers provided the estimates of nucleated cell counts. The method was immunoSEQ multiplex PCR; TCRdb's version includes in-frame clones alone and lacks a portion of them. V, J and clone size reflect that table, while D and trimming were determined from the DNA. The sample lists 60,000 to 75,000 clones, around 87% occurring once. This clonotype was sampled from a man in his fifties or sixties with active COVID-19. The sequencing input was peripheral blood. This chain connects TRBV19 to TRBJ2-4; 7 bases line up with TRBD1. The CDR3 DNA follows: TGTGCCAGTAGTATGGACTCGGCCGGGGCAGGGGGAAACATTCAGTACTTC. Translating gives CASSMDSAGAGGNIQYF. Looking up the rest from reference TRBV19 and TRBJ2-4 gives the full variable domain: DGGITQSPKYLFRKEGQNVTLSCEQNLNHDAMYWYRQDPGQGLRLIYYSQIVNDFQKGDIAEGYSVSREKKESFPLTVTSAQKNPTAFYLCASSMDSAGAGGNIQYFGAGTRLSVL.